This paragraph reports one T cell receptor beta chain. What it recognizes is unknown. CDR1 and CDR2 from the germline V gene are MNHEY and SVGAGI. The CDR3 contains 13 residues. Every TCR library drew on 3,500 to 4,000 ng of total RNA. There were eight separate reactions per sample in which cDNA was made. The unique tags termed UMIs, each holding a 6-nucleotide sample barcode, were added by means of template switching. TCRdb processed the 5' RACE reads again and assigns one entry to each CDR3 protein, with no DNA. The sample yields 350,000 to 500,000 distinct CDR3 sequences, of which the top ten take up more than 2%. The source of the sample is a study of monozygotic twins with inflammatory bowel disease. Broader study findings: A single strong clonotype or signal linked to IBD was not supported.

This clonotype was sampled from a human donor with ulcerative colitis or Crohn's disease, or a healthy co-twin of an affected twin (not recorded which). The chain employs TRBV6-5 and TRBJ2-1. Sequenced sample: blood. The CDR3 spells CASRRLAVGEQFF.